These 25 T cell receptor beta chains came from one sample sequenced in a study of cytomegalovirus exposure and HLA in healthy donors. Both 60 Vbeta primers and 13 Jbeta primers went into the PCR. Data came from immunoSEQ multiplex PCR; TCRdb stores just in-frame clones and leaves some out. Among over 150,000 clones listed, approximately 80% were seen once. The material sequenced was PBMCs. All receptors derive from a middle-aged woman in good health and CMV-seronegative.

This chain's CDR3 is CSVGPGQGALGAEAFF. The CDR3 coding sequence is TGCAGCGTTGGGCCGGGACAGGGGGCTTTAGGTGCTGAAGCTTTCTTT. The chain is built from TRBV29-1 and TRBJ1-1, with TRBD1 identical over 12 bases. CDR1 is SQVTM and CDR2 is ANQGSEA in the germline V gene. V trimming: 4 bases; J trimming: 6 bases; junction bases outside the gene matches: 12. The CDR3 spans 16 residues.

The chain joins TRBV11-2 to TRBJ1-2; D perhaps matches TRBD1 (5 bases). This CDR3 is 15 amino acids long. CDR1 is SGHAT and CDR2 is FQNNGV in the germline V gene. Trimming removed 5 bases at V and 4 bases at J, with 17 bases between. The CDR3 region is CASSIRDPILYGYTF. CDR3 bases: TGTGCCAGCAGCATCAGGGATCCCATCCTCTATGGCTACACCTTC.

The chain joins TRBV4-1 to TRBJ2-5, with 10 positions matching TRBD2. This CDR3 is 18 amino acids long. The V gene end was trimmed by 0 bases and the J gene end by 5 bases; junction bases not matched to a gene: 12. CDR1 and CDR2 (germline): MGHRA, YSYEKL. CDR3 coding DNA: TGCGCCAGCAGCCAAGAGGGGAGCGGGGGGGATACATTGGAGACCCAGTACTTC. It encodes CASSQEGSGGDTLETQYF.

This clone was seen just once. The rearrangement uses TRBV30 and TRBJ2-2, with D tentatively TRBD1 (5 bases). V lost 1 base and J lost 7, with 7 bases in between. This CDR3 is 12 amino acids long. Germline CDR1 reads GTSNPN; CDR2 reads SVGIG (reference sequence). This chain's CDR3 is CAWSAGFGELFF. The DNA for the CDR3 is TGTGCCTGGAGTGCAGGGTTCGGGGAGCTGTTTTTT.

CDR3 loop: CASSEPGEGYGYTF. The CDR3, as DNA: TGTGCCAGCAGTGAACCGGGGGAAGGCTATGGCTACACCTTC. The chain carries TRBV6-1 and TRBJ1-2, with D possibly TRBD1 on 5 matching bases. V was trimmed by 2 bases and J by 4 bases, leaving 11 bases between them. CDR1 is MNHNS and CDR2 is SASEGT in the germline V gene. The CDR3 consists of 14 residues.

The chain recombines TRBV5-4 with TRBJ1-1; tentative D call: TRBD1 (5 bases). Trimming took 0 bases from V and 5 from J, leaving 11 bases between them. CDR3 length: 14 amino acids. The germline V gene encodes CDR1 SGHNT and CDR2 YYREEE (reference sequence). The CDR3 reads CASSLEGLGTEAFF. In nucleotides, the CDR3 is TGTGCCAGCAGCTTGGAGGGGCTGGGGACTGAAGCTTTCTTT.

Turning to this clone: At one end, the junction sequence differs from germline, possibly due to a read error. The J gene is TRBJ1-2, the V gene TRBV2; TRBD1 aligns across 7 bases. The CDR3 is 9 amino acids. From germline, CDR1 is SNHLY and CDR2 FYNNEI. The CDR3 protein is CANRGQSYF. In DNA form, the CDR3 reads TGTGCCAACAGGGGACAGTCTTATTTC.

The sample holds a few counts of this clone. The chain uses TRBV5-4 and TRBJ2-5, with 10 bases that match TRBD2. This CDR3 is 15 amino acids long. CDR1 is SGHNT, CDR2 YYREEE, per germline (reference sequence). Trimming at V came to 3 bases and at J to 5 bases, leaving 7 bases not matched to a gene. In DNA, the CDR3 is TGTGCCAGCAGCTCTCTAGCGGGAGCTTGGGAGACCCAGTACTTC. This translates into CASSSLAGAWETQYF. Variable domain in full (rest from reference TRBV5-4 and TRBJ2-5): ETGVTQSPTHLIKTRGQQVTLRCSSQSGHNTVSWYQQALGQGPQFIFQYYREEENGRGNFPPRFSGLQFPNYSSELNVNALELDDSALYLCASSSLAGAWETQYFGPGTRLLVL.

The genes are TRBV5-4 and TRBJ2-2, with a weak D call TRBD2 (5 bases). Germline-derived CDR1 and CDR2 are SGHNT and YYREEE (reference sequence). The CDR3 is 15 amino acids. The V and J ends lost 1 base and 3 bases respectively, with 10 bases between them. CDR3 residues: CASSLRGGDTGELFF. DNA of the CDR3: TGTGCCAGCAGCTTGCGGGGTGGGGACACCGGGGAGCTGTTTTTT.

The rearrangement uses TRBV21-1 and TRBJ1-1; TRBD1 reflects the table's D call only, with no check against the DNA. TRBV21-1 is termed a pseudogene. The CDR3 loop spans 15 amino acids. CDR3 coding DNA: TGTGCCAGCAGCAAAGCAGGACAGGGAGACACTGAAGCTTTCTTT. Residues: CASSKAGQGDTEAFF.

The rearrangement uses TRBV6-1 and TRBJ2-7; 7 nucleotides match TRBD1. V lost 2 bases to trimming and J lost 6 bases; unmatched junction nucleotides: 1. The CDR3 has 12 residues. Per the germline V gene, CDR1 is MNHNS and CDR2 is SASEGT. In nucleotides, the CDR3 is TGTGCCAGCAGTGAAAACAGGGGCGAGCAGTACTTC. Its translation is CASSENRGEQYF.

The chain joins TRBV28 to TRBJ1-1; TRBD1 might be the D (6 bases). The CDR3 runs 19 residues. V was cut by 3 bases and J by 1 base, with 24 bases left in between. CDR1 and CDR2 (germline): MDHEN, SYDVKM. CDR3 DNA: TGTGCCAGCAGTTTGATCGGGCAGGGGAAGGCGACGCGGAACACTGAAGCTTTCTTT. Translated: CASSLIGQGKATRNTEAFF.

This clone was counted a single time. The chain links TRBV6-5 to TRBJ1-1; D is possibly TRBD1 (5 bases). The V gene lost 2 bases and the J gene lost 1 base, with 5 bases spanning the gap. Germline V gives CDR1 MNHEY, CDR2 SVGAGI. The CDR3 totals 13 residues. DNA of the CDR3: TGTGCCAGCAGTTACGACAGGAACACTGAAGCTTTCTTT. Its translation is CASSYDRNTEAFF.

CDR3 protein: CASSSTYNSPLHF. As DNA, the CDR3 is TGTGCCAGCAGCTCTACTTATAATTCACCCCTCCACTTT. V is TRBV5-6 and J is TRBJ1-6; D unclear. V lost 3 bases and J 4 bases, leaving 5 bases between the germline ends. The CDR3 loop spans 13 amino acids. The germline V gene encodes CDR1 SGHDT and CDR2 YYEEEE.

This clone was seen ten or more times. The V call is TRBV6-1, the J call TRBJ1-1, with unresolved D. The CDR3 length is 14 residues. Germline-derived CDR1 and CDR2 are MNHNS and SASEGT. V lost 0 bases and J 1 base, leaving 6 bases between the germline ends. CDR3 in DNA: TGTGCCAGCAGTGAAGCTGTAGAGAACACTGAAGCTTTCTTT. Translating it yields CASSEAVENTEAFF.

This clone was observed a handful of times. The rearrangement joins TRBV5-1 to TRBJ2-6; the D is unclear. V lost 0 bases to trimming and J lost 3 bases, with 4 bases between them. CDR3 length: 14 residues. Germline V CDR1 and CDR2: SGHRS, YFSETQ. The CDR3 spells CASSLAGGANVLTF. The CDR3 DNA sequence: TGCGCCAGCAGCTTGGCCGGTGGGGCCAACGTCCTGACTTTC.

The rearrangement joins TRBV6-1 to TRBJ2-2, with D unclear. CDR3 length equals 15 residues. Germline V CDR1 and CDR2: MNHNS, SASEGT. V shed 6 bases and J shed 3 bases, with 14 bases lying between them. CDR3 amino acids: CASRNRRWDTGELFF. For the CDR3, the DNA is TGTGCCAGCAGAAACAGACGATGGGACACCGGGGAGCTGTTTTTT.

The J gene is TRBJ1-1, the V gene TRBV2; D not certain. This CDR3 has 13 residues. Germline V gene data show CDR1 as SNHLY and CDR2 as FYNNEI. The V end was cut by 1 base, the J end by 6 bases, with 9 bases between. In DNA, the CDR3 is TGTGCCAGCAGTGAAGAGGTCGGGGCTGAAGCTTTCTTT. Its translation is CASSEEVGAEAFF.

CDR3 loop: CATGELSATNEKLFF. The CDR3 DNA reads as TGTGCCACGGGTGAATTGAGTGCAACTAATGAAAAACTGTTTTTT. V and J are TRBV27 and TRBJ1-4, with D hard to call. The germline CDR1 and CDR2 sequences are MNHEY and SMNVEV (reference sequence). CDR3 length: 15 residues. Trimming took off 10 bases at V and 0 bases at J, with 15 bases between the two ends.

V is TRBV6-6 and J is TRBJ1-2; 8 nucleotides match TRBD1. The CDR3 runs 13 residues. The germline CDR1 and CDR2 sequences are MNHNY and SVGAGI (reference sequence). V gave up 2 bases and J gave up 6 bases; unmatched junction bases: 2. In DNA form, the CDR3 reads TGTGCCAGCAGTTACAACAGGGGGGATGGCTACACCTTC. Translated, it gives CASSYNRGDGYTF.

The chain employs TRBV7-9 and TRBJ1-1; the D is unclear. This CDR3 spans 16 amino acids. Germline V gene sequence: CDR1 SEHNR, CDR2 FQNEAQ (reference sequence). V was trimmed by 5 bases and J by 1 base, leaving 17 bases between them. CDR3 coding DNA: TGTGCCAGCAGCCCGTCGGAGGGAAGGAGGAACACTGAAGCTTTCTTT. Translation: CASSPSEGRRNTEAFF. The whole variable domain, filled in from reference TRBV7-9 and TRBJ1-1, reads DTGVSQNPRHKITKRGQNVTFRCDPISEHNRLYWYRQTLGQGPEFLTYFQNEAQLEKSRLLSDRFSAERPKGSFSTLEIQRTEQGDSAMYLCASSPSEGRRNTEAFFGQGTRLTVV.

The V call is TRBV19, the J call TRBJ2-2, with a weak D call TRBD1 (5 bases). Between the trimmed V and J ends, which lost 10 bases and 3 bases, there was a span of 15 bases. CDR3 length: 14 amino acids. In germline, CDR1 is LNHDA, CDR2 SQIVND (reference sequence). The CDR3 DNA reads as TGTGCCAACCCGACAGAGCTCGACACCGGGGAGCTGTTTTTT. It encodes CANPTELDTGELFF. Supplemented by reference TRBV19 and TRBJ2-2, the full variable domain reads DGGITQSPKYLFRKEGQNVTLSCEQNLNHDAMYWYRQDPGQGLRLIYYSQIVNDFQKGDIAEGYSVSREKKESFPLTVTSAQKNPTAFYLCANPTELDTGELFFGEGSRLTVL.

This clone was detected only once. The chain recombines TRBV7-2 with TRBJ1-2; no reliable D call. The germline V gene encodes CDR1 SGHTA and CDR2 FQGNSA. Trimming cost V 5 bases and J 2 bases, with 9 bases left between them. This CDR3 has 13 residues. CDR3 in DNA: TGTGCCAGCAGCGTGATACAAAACTATGGCTACACCTTC. Its translation is CASSVIQNYGYTF.

The V call is TRBV29-1, the J call TRBJ1-1, with 7 bases aligning to TRBD1. From germline, CDR1 is SQVTM and CDR2 ANQGSEA. There are 13 residues in the CDR3. Trimming cost V 1 base and J 7 bases; bases outside gene matches: 6. The CDR3 DNA reads TGCAGCGTTGAAGGGGGACAGCCGGATGAAGCTTTCTTT. It encodes CSVEGGQPDEAFF.

The chain is built from TRBV10-3 and TRBJ1-2, with 7 bases identical to TRBD1. Germline CDR1 is ENHRY and CDR2 is SYGVKD. The length of the CDR3 is 15 residues. With 7 bases clipped from V and 4 bases from J, the junction kept 12 bases outside the gene matches. For the CDR3, the DNA is TGTGCCATCACCCCGGACAGGTCTAGGGGCTATGGCTACACCTTC. This translates into CAITPDRSRGYGYTF.